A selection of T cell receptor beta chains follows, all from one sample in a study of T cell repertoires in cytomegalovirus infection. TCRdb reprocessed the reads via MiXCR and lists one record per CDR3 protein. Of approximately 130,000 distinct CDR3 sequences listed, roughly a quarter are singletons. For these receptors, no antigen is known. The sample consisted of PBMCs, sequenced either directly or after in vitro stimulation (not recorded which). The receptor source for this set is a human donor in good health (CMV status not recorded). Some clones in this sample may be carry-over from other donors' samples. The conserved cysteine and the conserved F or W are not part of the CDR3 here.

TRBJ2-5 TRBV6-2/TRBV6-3 ASRGPGRETQY
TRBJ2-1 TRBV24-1 ATSDQRLAGVVGEQF
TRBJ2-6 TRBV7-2 ASTQGGLSGANVLT
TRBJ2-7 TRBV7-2 ASSPQQVNSYEQY
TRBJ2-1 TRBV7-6 ASSGALNEQF
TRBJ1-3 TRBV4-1 ASSQGSGVISGNTIY
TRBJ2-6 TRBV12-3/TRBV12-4 ASSLTGVGANVLT
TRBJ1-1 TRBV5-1 ASSTDRADTEAF
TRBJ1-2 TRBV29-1 SVRDSYGYT
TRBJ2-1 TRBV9 ASSAVPGSYNEQF
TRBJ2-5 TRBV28 ASSSSGALGETQY
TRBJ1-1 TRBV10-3 AISRTENTEAF
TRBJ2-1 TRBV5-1 ASSLREDLYNEQF
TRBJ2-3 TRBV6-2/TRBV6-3 ASSYSPNSGTQVAQY
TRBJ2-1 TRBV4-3 ASSQDQLSYNEQF
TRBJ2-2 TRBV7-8 ASSLARGTGELF
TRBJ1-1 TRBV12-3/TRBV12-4 ASSRPRGSEAF
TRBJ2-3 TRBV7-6 ASSPLPTDTQY
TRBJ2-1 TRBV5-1 ASSSTSYNEQF
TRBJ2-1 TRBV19 ASSTWGSNEQF
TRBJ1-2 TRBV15 ATSRDLWGPDNYGYT
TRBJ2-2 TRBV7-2 ASSLDAGLAFHTGELF
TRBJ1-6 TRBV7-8 ASSYRTSSYNSPLH
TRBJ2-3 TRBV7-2 ASGREWADTQY
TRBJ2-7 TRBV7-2 ASSLVQAGVYEQY
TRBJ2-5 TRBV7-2 ASSSQAGKGETQY
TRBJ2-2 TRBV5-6 ASSLFSGSNTGELF
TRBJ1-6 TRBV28 ASSPGQVYNSPLH
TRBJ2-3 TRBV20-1 SASVSGRGGTDTQY
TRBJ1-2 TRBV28 ASSFTGSGYT
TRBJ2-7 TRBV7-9 ASSLAPTRSSYEQY
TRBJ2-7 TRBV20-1 SAREPYHEQY
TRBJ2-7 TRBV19 ASGGQQTYEQY
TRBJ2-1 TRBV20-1 SAAAGASYNEQF
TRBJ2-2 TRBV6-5 ASSSGGWGTGELF
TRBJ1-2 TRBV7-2 ASSPGQGSIST
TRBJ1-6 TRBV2 ASSESRGNSPLH
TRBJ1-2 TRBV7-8 ASSLGEMGYGYT
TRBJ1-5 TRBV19 ASSIMDNRILYSNQPQH
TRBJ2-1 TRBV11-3 ASSFGRVYNEQF
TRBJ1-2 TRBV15 ATSRDPSLGNYGYT
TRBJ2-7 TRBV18 ASFRDRGLTYEQY
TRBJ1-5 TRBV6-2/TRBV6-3 ASTQQGIGNQPQH
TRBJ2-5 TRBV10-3 AISESFGGVQETQY